Following are 12 T cell receptor beta chains from one sample sequenced in a study of radiotherapy plus CTLA-4 blockade in lung cancer. The method was immunoSEQ multiplex PCR; TCRdb's version includes in-frame clones alone and lacks a portion of them. Here the sample spans about 120,000 clones, approximately 84% being singletons. The sequencing used peripheral blood, collected from a patient treated with radiotherapy plus ipilimumab. The receptors were gathered from a human donor with non-small cell lung cancer who had a partial response to radiotherapy plus ipilimumab.

V and J are TRBV27 and TRBJ2-3; no clear D. CDR1 is MNHEY and CDR2 is SMNVEV in the germline V gene (reference sequence). The CDR3 sequence is 16 residues long. Trimming stripped 4 bases from V and 2 bases from J, with 16 bases between. In DNA form, the CDR3 reads TGTGCCAGCAGTTCTGACCGGAGCCCCTTCACAGATACGCAGTATTTT. Translation: CASSSDRSPFTDTQYF.

This clone came up a few times. V and J are TRBV28 and TRBJ1-1; D uncertain. CDR3 length equals 14 residues. Germline V gene lookup returns CDR1 MDHEN and CDR2 SYDVKM. Trimming left V 3 bases short and J 0 bases short, with 8 bases between. The CDR3 nucleotides read TGTGCCAGCAGTTTTTCCAGGATGAACACTGAAGCTTTCTTT. Its protein is CASSFSRMNTEAFF.

The V and J genes are TRBV7-2 and TRBJ1-5, with TRBD1 as a possible D gene (6 bases). The CDR3 extends over 18 amino acids. Trimming left V 1 base short and J 0 bases short, with 16 bases between. In germline, CDR1 is SGHTA, CDR2 FQGNSA. The CDR3 nucleotides are TGTGCCAGCAGCTTAGGGGGGGGCCAAGCTTATAGCAATCAGCCCCAGCATTTT. Its protein is CASSLGGGQAYSNQPQHF.

This chain joins TRBV7-2 and TRBJ1-2; TRBD1 agrees at 11 bases. V shed 2 bases and J 7 bases; nucleotides not matched to a gene: 6. Germline CDR1 is SGHTA and CDR2 is FQGNSA. The CDR3 sequence is 15 residues long. The CDR3 nucleotides are TGTGCCAGCAGCTTAAGGACAGGGGGCCTGAGTGGCTACACCTTC. Its protein is CASSLRTGGLSGYTF.

To note about this clone: Other DNA sequences in this specimen translate into the identical CDR3. The chain carries TRBV7-9 and TRBJ2-3; 8 nucleotides match TRBD2. The length of the CDR3 is 16 residues. J lost 1 base, V lost 5 bases, and 8 bases had no gene match. Germline values: CDR1 SEHNR, CDR2 FQNEAQ (reference sequence). The CDR3: CASSRTSGGGTDTQYF. CDR3 in DNA: TGTGCCAGCAGCAGAACTAGCGGAGGGGGCACAGATACGCAGTATTTT.

The chain has TRBV5-4 and TRBJ2-3; D is possibly TRBD2 (6 bases). Germline values: CDR1 SGHNT, CDR2 YYREEE (reference sequence). CDR3 size: 15 residues. The ends were cut back, 0 bases at V and 2 bases at J, with 10 bases in the middle. The CDR3: CASSLGRDYTDTQYF. The CDR3 bases are TGTGCCAGCAGCTTGGGGCGGGATTACACAGATACGCAGTATTTT.

This clone was picked up many times. This sequence joins TRBV28 and TRBJ1-2, with D possibly being TRBD1 (6 bases). CDR1 and CDR2 (germline): MDHEN, SYDVKM. The germline V and J ends were trimmed by 7 bases and 5 bases, with 8 bases remaining between them. This CDR3 has 11 amino acids. The DNA of the CDR3 is TGTGCCAGCAAGGGGGGGTATGGCTACACCTTC. Its protein is CASKGGYGYTF.

CDR3: CASSLDGAGTEAFF. DNA of the CDR3: TGTGCCAGCAGCTTAGATGGGGCCGGGACTGAAGCTTTCTTT. J is TRBJ1-1 and V is TRBV7-3, with D possibly being TRBD1 (5 bases). CDR1 SGHTA and CDR2 FQGTGA come from the germline V gene. This CDR3 is 14 amino acids long. The germline V and J ends were trimmed by 2 bases and 5 bases, with 12 bases remaining between them.

The chain carries TRBV7-9 and TRBJ1-5; D not certain. There are 14 residues in the CDR3. Germline V gene lookup returns CDR1 SEHNR and CDR2 FQNEAQ (reference sequence). Trimming pared 4 bases from V and 7 bases from J, leaving 14 bases between. CDR3 bases: TGTGCCAGCAGCTCCGATTACCGCGTCCAGCCCCAGCATTTT. It translates to CASSSDYRVQPQHF.

This chain uses TRBV6-1 with TRBJ2-3, with a possible D match to TRBD2 (6 bases). The V and J ends lost 8 bases and 2 bases respectively, with 17 bases between them. The CDR3 has 15 residues. From germline, CDR1 is MNHNS and CDR2 SASEGT. The CDR3 protein is CASQGTGLLTDTQYF. DNA for the CDR3: TGTGCCAGCCAGGGCACGGGACTTCTCACAGATACGCAGTATTTT.

This clone was observed once. This chain links TRBV5-1 with TRBJ2-7; 8 bases are shared with TRBD1. CDR3 length equals 15 residues. Germline V gives CDR1 SGHRS, CDR2 YFSETQ. Trimming cost V 4 bases and J 3 bases; bases outside gene matches: 9. The CDR3 bases are TGCGCCAGCAGCCACGGACAGGGACCTTTCTACGAGCAGTACTTC. Protein product: CASSHGQGPFYEQYF.

The chain couples TRBV6-5 to TRBJ1-5, with a weak D call TRBD1 (5 bases). This CDR3 region has 14 residues. Trimming removed 2 bases from V and 6 bases from J, with 11 bases in between. Looked up from germline, CDR1 is MNHEY and CDR2 is SVGAGI. Here the CDR3 DNA reads TGTGCCAGCAGTTACGACAGATGGGGTCAGCCCCAGCATTTT. This encodes CASSYDRWGQPQHF.